A selection of T cell receptor beta chains follows, all from one sample in a study of human thymus T cells. TCRdb keeps only in-frame clones here, not all; method: immunoSEQ multiplex PCR. The sample lists tens of thousands of clones; 85% to 95% were seen once. Sequences were obtained from thymus tissue. Every receptor here comes from a girl in the first two years of life with a congenital heart defect but otherwise immunologically healthy. CDR3s include the opening cysteine and the closing phenylalanine or tryptophan. The order of the fields is D gene, J gene, V gene, clone size, CDR3 DNA, CDR3 protein. The D gene is left open where the match is weak. Only part of the rows carry a size: once, few, many, or a class if the clone is expanded.

NA,TRBJ2-1,TRBV19,NA,TGTGCCAGTATGATTCTTCACCGGGCGAAGGTCAGGTCCAATGAGCAGTTCTTC,CASMILHRAKVRSNEQFF
NA,TRBJ1-1,TRBV5-1,NA,TGCGCCAGCACCCCTAACGCGAGGGGGAACACTGAAGCTTTCTTT,CASTPNARGNTEAFF
TRBD1,TRBJ1-1,TRBV11-2,NA,TGTGCCAGCAGCTTAGATGGGCAGGGGGCGCCAGTTTACGTGAACACTGAAGCTTTCTTT,CASSLDGQGAPVYVNTEAFF
NA,TRBJ2-4,TRBV27,NA,TGTGCCAGCAGCCCGACCAGGCAGGCCAAAAACATTCAGTACTTC,CASSPTRQAKNIQYF
TRBD2,TRBJ2-2,TRBV2,NA,TGTGCCAGCAAGCCGGGACTAGCGGGCCAGAACACCGGGGAGCTGTTTTTT,CASKPGLAGQNTGELFF
TRBD2,TRBJ2-7,TRBV7-6,NA,TGTGCCAGCAGCTTAGATGCGGGAGGAAAAAAAGGGTACGAGCAGTACTTC,CASSLDAGGKKGYEQYF
TRBD1,TRBJ2-7,TRBV23-1,NA,TGCGCCAGCAGTCAATCTCCCCTGCAGGACAGGTACGAGCAGTACTTC,CASSQSPLQDRYEQYF
TRBD2,TRBJ2-3,TRBV5-4,NA,TGTGCCAGCAGCCGGGGACCGGGACTAGCGGGAGACTCTAGCACAGATACGCAGTATTTT,CASSRGPGLAGDSSTDTQYF
TRBD1,TRBJ2-7,TRBV4-3,once,TGCGCCAGCAGCCAAGACAGGACAGGGGATTCCTACGAGCAGTACTTC,CASSQDRTGDSYEQYF
TRBD2,TRBJ2-5,TRBV14,NA,TGTGCCAGCAGCCAGATAGCGGGAGGAGCAGAGACCCAGTACTTC,CASSQIAGGAETQYF
NA,TRBJ2-2,TRBV6-5,NA,TGTGCCAGCAGTTACCAGGATCAAAACACCGGGGAGCTGTTTTTT,CASSYQDQNTGELFF
NA,TRBJ1-2,TRBV7-2,NA,TGTGCCAGCAGCTTTTTAGCAGGGACGAACTATGGCTACACCTTC,CASSFLAGTNYGYTF
TRBD1,TRBJ1-2,TRBV6-5,NA,TGTGCCAGCAGTGCCCCGGAGGGACAGCGTGGCTACACCTTC,CASSAPEGQRGYTF
NA,TRBJ1-1,TRBV19,few,TGTGCCAGTACTACTTTTTCGGTCGGTGAAGCTTTCTTT,CASTTFSVGEAFF
NA,TRBJ2-2,TRBV6-1,NA,TGTGCCAGCAGCGAGCGGAGCACCGGGGAGCTGTTTTTT,CASSERSTGELFF
NA,TRBJ2-2,TRBV19,NA,TGTGCCAGTAGTATCCCATCGGGGCAGGGGGACTACACCGGGGAGCTGTTTTTT,CASSIPSGQGDYTGELFF
NA,TRBJ2-7,TRBV5-1,NA,TGCGCCAGCAGCCACGCATGGTCTTGTTGCAGAAAGGAATACGAGCAGTACTTC,CASSHAWSCCRKEYEQYF
TRBD2,TRBJ2-1,TRBV5-6,NA,TGTGCCAGCAGCTTGGGGACTAGCGCCTCCTACAATGAGCAGTTCTTC,CASSLGTSASYNEQFF
NA,TRBJ2-3,TRBV25-1,NA,TGTGCCAGCAGTGGGTCCAATCCTAGGACAGAAAAACCAGATACGCAGTATTTT,CASSGSNPRTEKPDTQYF
NA,TRBJ1-4,TRBV30,NA,TGTGCCTACAGGGTGTTTGGTGAAAAACTGTTTTTT,CAYRVFGEKLFF
TRBD2,TRBJ2-3,TRBV15,NA,TGTGCCACCAGCAGGGAGGGACTAGCGGGGTTTCTGGCATTCACAGATACGCAGTATTTT,CATSREGLAGFLAFTDTQYF
NA,TRBJ2-7,TRBV10-2,NA,TGCGCCAGCGGAATTTACGAGCAGTACTTC,CASGIYEQYF
NA,TRBJ1-1,TRBV4-1,NA,TGCGCCAGCAGCCACCCCAGGGGAGGACACACTGAAGCTTTCTTT,CASSHPRGGHTEAFF
TRBD2,TRBJ2-1,TRBV19,NA,TGTGCCTCAAGCTGTGCGGGAGAGGATGAGCAGTTCTTC,CASSCAGEDEQFF
NA,TRBJ1-5,TRBV27,NA,TGTGCCAGCAGTTTACCAGGGACTAGCAATCAGCCCCAGCATTTT,CASSLPGTSNQPQHF
NA,TRBJ2-7,TRBV4-2,NA,TGTGCCAGCAGCCCCCTCTCGCAGGGTACGGGCAGTCTAGCGAGATCCTACGAGCAGTACTTC,CASSPLSQGTGSLARSYEQYF
NA,TRBJ2-1,TRBV5-1,NA,TGCGCCAGCAGCTTGACGGACAGCTCTTGGGGCAATCCGAATGAGCAGTTCTTC,CASSLTDSSWGNPNEQFF
NA,TRBJ2-1,TRBV9,NA,TGTGCCAGCAGCGTAGAGGGGGAGGGGACCTACAATGAGCAGTTCTTC,CASSVEGEGTYNEQFF
NA,TRBJ2-3,TRBV6-5,once,TGTGCCAGCAGTGAGGCAGGAACAGATACGCAGTATTTT,CASSEAGTDTQYF